The clone carrying this T cell receptor (beta chain) has at least ten counts. Its antigen is not identified. The sample's time point: newly diagnosed GD, antithyroid drugs for less than 3 months. From RNA extracted from PBMCs, the TCR library was made. Combining iRepertoire HTBI primers with Arm-PCR of CDR3 regions, the authors built TCR beta libraries. A single record per CDR3 protein comes from TCRdb applying MiXCR to the multiplex PCR reads. The table has roughly 610,000 distinct CDR3 sequences, more than 15% seen once; the top ten hold 9.5% to 15%. The sample belongs to a study of regulatory T cells in long-lasting Graves disease. On the study more broadly: Less than 3 months of antithyroid drugs had been taken by newly diagnosed Graves' patients.

Study-wide results and caveats: Favored usage of TRBV28, TRBJ1-2 and TRBJ2-5 was recorded in persistent disease.

V shed 0 bases and J shed 2 bases, with 4 bases lying between them. The CDR3 contains 13 residues. Germline V lookup: CDR1 SGDLS, CDR2 YYNGEE. The same sample was also used in a study of T cells in Graves' hyperthyroidism and ophthalmopathy. That paper notes: Newly diagnosed hyperthyroidism, duration under 2 months, in patients aged 18 to 65. Ophthalmopathy was told apart from stable hyperthyroidism by a 13 V-J model.

The V gene is TRBV9, the J gene TRBJ2-3; D is ambiguous. Here the sequenced sample was peripheral blood mononuclear cells (PBMCs), taken at new diagnosis, from a patient treated with antithyroid drugs. The receptor was derived from a man in his late teens or twenties with Graves disease. CDR3 protein: CASSVADTDTQYF. In nucleotides, the CDR3 is TGTGCCAGCAGCGTAGCTGACACAGATACGCAGTATTTT.